The rows below give T cell receptor beta chains drawn from one sample of a study of T cells after yellow fever vaccination. TCRdb recomputed calls from the 5' RACE reads with MiXCR, one row per CDR3 protein. Altogether fewer than 100,000 distinct CDR3 sequences are present, roughly 5.8% being singletons, with the ten largest covering about 41%. This specimen was CD8+ T cells sorted from PBMCs, taken 10 days after the yellow fever booster vaccination. The receptor set was obtained from a man younger than 35 who received the YFV17D yellow fever vaccine. Each CDR3 is given with its conserved first and last residue. Fields, in order: V gene, J gene, D gene, clone size, CDR3 DNA, CDR3 protein. The D gene is left open where the match is weak. The size field is filled for only some rows; it gives once, few, many or a size class.

v_gene: TRBV5-1; j_gene: TRBJ2-1; d_gene: NA; abundance: many; CDR3nt: TGCGCCAGCAGCTTGAACTGGGGCCTCTACAATGAGCAGTTCTTC; CDR3aa: CASSLNWGLYNEQFF
v_gene: TRBV19; j_gene: TRBJ1-5; d_gene: NA; abundance: few; CDR3nt: TGTGCCAGTAGTATAGGACGCCATGGGCCCCAGCATTTT; CDR3aa: CASSIGRHGPQHF
v_gene: TRBV5-1; j_gene: TRBJ2-1; d_gene: TRBD2; abundance: few; CDR3nt: TGCGCCAGCAGCTTGGGGGGACTAGGCAATGAGCAGTTCTTC; CDR3aa: CASSLGGLGNEQFF
v_gene: TRBV4-2; j_gene: TRBJ2-7; d_gene: NA; abundance: NA; CDR3nt: TGTGCCAGCAGCCAAGAATCTCGGGGGTCTCCCCTCGAGCAGTACTTC; CDR3aa: CASSQESRGSPLEQYF
v_gene: TRBV7-8; j_gene: TRBJ2-3; d_gene: TRBD2; abundance: many; CDR3nt: TGTGCCAGCAGCCTCACTAGCGGGGGGGCAGATACGCAGTATTTT; CDR3aa: CASSLTSGGADTQYF
v_gene: TRBV2; j_gene: TRBJ2-5; d_gene: NA; abundance: NA; CDR3nt: TGTGCCAGCAGTGATTGGGAGGTCAAAGAGACCCAGTACTTC; CDR3aa: CASSDWEVKETQYF
v_gene: TRBV6-5; j_gene: TRBJ2-1; d_gene: TRBD1; abundance: NA; CDR3nt: TGTGCCAGCAGTTACTCGTATCCACCGGGACAGGGAAACTACAATGAGCAGTTCTTC; CDR3aa: CASSYSYPPGQGNYNEQFF
v_gene: TRBV30; j_gene: TRBJ2-4; d_gene: NA; abundance: many; CDR3nt: TGTGCCTGGAGTGGGGGAGGAGTGTTAGCCAAAAACATTCAGTACTTC; CDR3aa: CAWSGGGVLAKNIQYF
v_gene: TRBV4-1; j_gene: TRBJ2-7; d_gene: NA; abundance: NA; CDR3nt: TGCGCCAGCAGCCAAGATTCGAGCAGGAGCTCCTACGAGCAGTACTTC; CDR3aa: CASSQDSSRSSYEQYF
v_gene: TRBV5-1; j_gene: TRBJ2-1; d_gene: TRBD2; abundance: NA; CDR3nt: TGCGCCAGCAGCCCAGGGACTAGCGGGGTCAATGAGCAGTTCTTC; CDR3aa: CASSPGTSGVNEQFF
v_gene: TRBV6-2/TRBV6-3; j_gene: TRBJ1-2; d_gene: NA; abundance: NA; CDR3nt: TGTGCCAGCAGTTATCGTCTGAAGGGTCGAGCTAACTATGGCTACACCTTC; CDR3aa: CASSYRLKGRANYGYTF
v_gene: TRBV20-1; j_gene: TRBJ2-1; d_gene: TRBD1; abundance: few; CDR3nt: TGCAGTGCTACGATTTCGGGACAGGGGGTGGGTGAGCAGTTCTTC; CDR3aa: CSATISGQGVGEQFF
v_gene: TRBV13; j_gene: TRBJ2-3; d_gene: TRBD2; abundance: NA; CDR3nt: TGTGCCAGCAGCTTAGGACGGGGGGGCCTAGATACGCAGTATTTT; CDR3aa: CASSLGRGGLDTQYF
v_gene: TRBV6-2/TRBV6-3; j_gene: TRBJ2-5; d_gene: NA; abundance: many; CDR3nt: TGTGCCAGCAGCCCCACCCAAGAGACCCAGTACTTC; CDR3aa: CASSPTQETQYF
v_gene: TRBV20-1; j_gene: TRBJ1-1; d_gene: TRBD1; abundance: few; CDR3nt: TGCAGCACTAACAGGGGGAACACTGAAGCTTTCTTT; CDR3aa: CSTNRGNTEAFF
v_gene: TRBV29-1; j_gene: TRBJ1-4; d_gene: NA; abundance: few; CDR3nt: TGCAGCGTGGCCCCCGGGACAATCACTGAAAAACTGTTTTTT; CDR3aa: CSVAPGTITEKLFF
v_gene: TRBV4-1; j_gene: TRBJ1-1; d_gene: TRBD1; abundance: NA; CDR3nt: TGCGCCAGCAGCCTGGGACAGGGGTCCTCTGAAGCTTTCTTT; CDR3aa: CASSLGQGSSEAFF
v_gene: TRBV4-1; j_gene: TRBJ1-2; d_gene: NA; abundance: few; CDR3nt: TGCGCCAGCAGCCCCCCCCGGCAGGGCTTGTATGGCTACACCTTC; CDR3aa: CASSPPRQGLYGYTF
v_gene: TRBV4-3; j_gene: TRBJ1-1; d_gene: NA; abundance: few; CDR3nt: TGCGCCAGCAGCCAATATGAGGGGGCTGAAGCTTTCTTT; CDR3aa: CASSQYEGAEAFF
v_gene: TRBV27; j_gene: TRBJ2-1; d_gene: NA; abundance: NA; CDR3nt: TGTGCCAGCAGTTTAGTACTAGCCAATGAGCAGTTCTTC; CDR3aa: CASSLVLANEQFF
v_gene: TRBV7-9; j_gene: TRBJ2-5; d_gene: NA; abundance: NA; CDR3nt: TGTGCCAGCAGCTTACCCACAGACCAAGAGACCCAGTACTTC; CDR3aa: CASSLPTDQETQYF
v_gene: TRBV10-3; j_gene: TRBJ2-7; d_gene: NA; abundance: many; CDR3nt: TGTGCCATCACCGGGGGTGGTGACGGGGACGGATTCCTCTACGAGCAGTACTTC; CDR3aa: CAITGGGDGDGFLYEQYF
v_gene: TRBV7-6; j_gene: TRBJ2-7; d_gene: TRBD1; abundance: many; CDR3nt: TGTGCCAGCAGCTCGACAGGGTTCGATTACGAGCAGTACTTC; CDR3aa: CASSSTGFDYEQYF
v_gene: TRBV5-1; j_gene: TRBJ2-2; d_gene: TRBD1; abundance: many; CDR3nt: TGCGCCAGCAGCCCCATCCCGGGACAGGGATTTGTCGCCGGGGAGCTGTTTTTT; CDR3aa: CASSPIPGQGFVAGELFF
v_gene: TRBV7-2; j_gene: TRBJ2-7; d_gene: NA; abundance: few; CDR3nt: TGTGCCAGCAGCCCTAGGGGGAAGCCCTACGAGCAGTACTTC; CDR3aa: CASSPRGKPYEQYF
v_gene: TRBV6-2/TRBV6-3; j_gene: TRBJ2-3; d_gene: NA; abundance: NA; CDR3nt: TGTGCCAGCAGCCCCCTTGGAGATACGCAGTATTTT; CDR3aa: CASSPLGDTQYF
v_gene: TRBV5-7; j_gene: TRBJ2-5; d_gene: NA; abundance: few; CDR3nt: TGTGCCAGCAGCGATGGGCCGGAGACCCAGTACTTC; CDR3aa: CASSDGPETQYF
v_gene: TRBV7-9; j_gene: TRBJ1-2; d_gene: NA; abundance: NA; CDR3nt: TGTGCCAGCAGCTCACCTCTGCGGGACGGCTACACCTTC; CDR3aa: CASSSPLRDGYTF
v_gene: TRBV11-1; j_gene: TRBJ2-1; d_gene: NA; abundance: few; CDR3nt: TGTGCCAGCAGCTTAGCTCGCAGTCCCCGGGTCGAGTTCTTC; CDR3aa: CASSLARSPRVEFF
v_gene: TRBV30; j_gene: TRBJ2-7; d_gene: NA; abundance: NA; CDR3nt: TGTGCCTGGAGTGTAGGCCAGGGGTCGGAAGAGCAGTACTTC; CDR3aa: CAWSVGQGSEEQYF
v_gene: TRBV4-1; j_gene: TRBJ2-3; d_gene: TRBD2; abundance: many; CDR3nt: TGCGCCAGCAGCCGTAGCGGGGGGGTGCAAGGCACAGATACGCAGTATTTT; CDR3aa: CASSRSGGVQGTDTQYF
v_gene: TRBV11-2; j_gene: TRBJ2-5; d_gene: NA; abundance: few; CDR3nt: TGTGCCAGCAGCTTAGCCGGGGCGGACCAAGAGACCCAGTACTTC; CDR3aa: CASSLAGADQETQYF
v_gene: TRBV27; j_gene: TRBJ2-5; d_gene: NA; abundance: few; CDR3nt: TGTGCCAGCAGTTCTTTAGCGGAACAAGAGACCCAGTACTTC; CDR3aa: CASSSLAEQETQYF
v_gene: TRBV7-9; j_gene: TRBJ2-5; d_gene: TRBD2; abundance: few; CDR3nt: TGTGCCAGCAGCCCCCCAGTAGCGGGGGCGACGGGGGAGACCCAGTACTTC; CDR3aa: CASSPPVAGATGETQYF
v_gene: TRBV6-5; j_gene: TRBJ1-5; d_gene: NA; abundance: few; CDR3nt: TGTGCCAGCAGTGCAGGGGTGGTTCAGCCCCAGCATTTT; CDR3aa: CASSAGVVQPQHF
v_gene: TRBV3-1; j_gene: TRBJ2-1; d_gene: NA; abundance: many; CDR3nt: TGTGCCAGCAGCCGGAACCACGATGAGCAGTTCTTC; CDR3aa: CASSRNHDEQFF
v_gene: TRBV30; j_gene: TRBJ2-3; d_gene: TRBD1; abundance: NA; CDR3nt: TGTGCCTGGAGTAATACAGGGGGAGTGGCAGATACGCAGTATTTT; CDR3aa: CAWSNTGGVADTQYF